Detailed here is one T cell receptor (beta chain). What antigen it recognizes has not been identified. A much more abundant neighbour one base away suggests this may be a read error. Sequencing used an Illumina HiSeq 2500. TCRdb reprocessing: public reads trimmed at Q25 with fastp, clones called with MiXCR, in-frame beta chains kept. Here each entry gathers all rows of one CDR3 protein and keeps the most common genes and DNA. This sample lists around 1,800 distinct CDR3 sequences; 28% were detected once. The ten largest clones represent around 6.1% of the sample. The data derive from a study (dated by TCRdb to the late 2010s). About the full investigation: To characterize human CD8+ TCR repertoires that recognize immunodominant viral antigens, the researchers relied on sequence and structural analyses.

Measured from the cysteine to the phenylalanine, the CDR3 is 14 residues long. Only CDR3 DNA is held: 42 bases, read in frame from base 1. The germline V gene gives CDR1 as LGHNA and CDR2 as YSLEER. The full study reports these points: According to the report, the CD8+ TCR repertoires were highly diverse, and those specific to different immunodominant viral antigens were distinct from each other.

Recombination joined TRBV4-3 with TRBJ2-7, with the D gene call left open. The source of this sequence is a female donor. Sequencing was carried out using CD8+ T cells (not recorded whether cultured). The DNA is TGCGCCAGCAGCCAAGATTACAGTTCCTACGGGCAGTACTTC. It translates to CASSQDYSSYGQYF.